The 10 T cell receptor beta chains below all came from one sample that was sequenced in a study of blood T cell repertoires in COVID-19. Method: immunoSEQ multiplex PCR; TCRdb's copy keeps in-frame clones and lacks some. The sample carries approximately 210,000 clones, around 84% recorded once. The sequenced sample consisted of peripheral blood. All receptors derive from a woman of 80 years or more with COVID-19, enrolled during active disease.

This chain joins TRBV3-1 (or the pseudogene TRBV3-2) and TRBJ2-2; TRBD1 aligns across 9 bases. Germline values: CDR1 LGHDT, CDR2 YNNKEL (reference sequence). This CDR3 spans 16 amino acids. V gave up 4 bases and J gave up 3 bases; unmatched junction bases: 6. CDR3 sequence reads: CASSRWTGEHTGELFF. In DNA form, the CDR3 reads TGTGCCAGCAGCCGATGGACAGGGGAACACACCGGGGAGCTGTTTTTT.

The table lists this clone with a few counts. The rearrangement joins TRBV7-9 to TRBJ1-5; 10 bases fit TRBD1. Trimming at V came to 5 bases and at J to 3 bases, leaving 7 bases not matched to a gene. The CDR3 loop spans 16 amino acids. Germline CDR1 SEHNR, CDR2 FQNEAQ (reference sequence). CDR3: CASSPGTGDNNQPQHF. The CDR3 nucleotides read TGTGCCAGCAGCCCCGGGACAGGGGATAACAATCAGCCCCAGCATTTT.

V and J are TRBV2 and TRBJ1-2; the D gene is possibly TRBD1 (5 bases). Germline-derived CDR1 and CDR2 are SNHLY and FYNNEI. Trimming pared 0 bases from V and 5 bases from J, leaving 10 bases between. This CDR3 spans 14 amino acids. The CDR3 DNA follows: TGTGCCAGCAGTGAAGCGAAGGGGCCTTATGGCTACACCTTC. It codes for CASSEAKGPYGYTF.

The rearrangement links TRBV28 to TRBJ1-2, with a weak D call TRBD1 (5 bases). This CDR3 has 16 amino acids. Trimming stripped 5 bases from V and 4 bases from J, with 20 bases between. Germline V lookup: CDR1 MDHEN, CDR2 SYDVKM. The CDR3 DNA follows: TGTGCCAGCAGTGCCCCGATCAGGACATCAACCTATGGCTACACCTTC. Encoded protein: CASSAPIRTSTYGYTF.

The chain employs TRBV5-1 and TRBJ2-3, with unresolved D. Trimming took off 0 bases at V and 0 bases at J, with 8 bases between the two ends. CDR3 length: 15 amino acids. Germline loops: CDR1 SGHRS, CDR2 YFSETQ. The CDR3 DNA follows: TGCGCCAGCAGCTTGGACAGCCCTAGCACAGATACGCAGTATTTT. It translates to CASSLDSPSTDTQYF.

This chain uses TRBV18 with TRBJ1-2, with 7 bases lining up with TRBD1. This CDR3 region has 15 residues. Per germline, CDR1 KGHSH and CDR2 LQKENI. After removal of 3 bases from V and 1 base from J, the junction contained 5 bases not matched to a gene. For the CDR3, the DNA is TGTGCCAGCTCACCCCAGGGGGGCCTTAACTATGGCTACACCTTC. Its protein is CASSPQGGLNYGYTF.

This clone turned up a few times. The junction departs from germline at one end; a sequencing error may be responsible. The chain carries TRBV3-1 (or the pseudogene TRBV3-2) and TRBJ2-4, with a tentative D call TRBD2 (5 bases). Germline CDR1 is LGHDT and CDR2 is YNNKEL (reference sequence). This CDR3 spans 14 amino acids. CDR3 residues: CASSRQTGEGSRYF. CDR3 sequence (DNA): TGTGCCAGCAGTCGCCAGACCGGAGAGGGCAGTCGTTATTTC.

The chain has TRBV12-2 and TRBJ1-6. TRBV12-2 has pseudogene status. The CDR3 is 16 amino acids. The CDR3 region is CASRLARKVLNSPLHF. In DNA, the CDR3 is TGTGCAAGTCGCTTAGCGCGGAAGGTTTTGAATTCACCCCTCCACTTT.

The chain couples TRBV2 to TRBJ2-5; 8 bases match TRBD2. This CDR3 has 16 amino acids. J gave up 1 base and V 3 bases, and 7 bases lay outside the gene matches. Germline V lookup: CDR1 SNHLY, CDR2 FYNNEI. CDR3 amino acids: CASSDLGLASQETQYF. In DNA form, the CDR3 reads TGTGCCAGCAGTGATCTAGGACTAGCTTCCCAAGAGACCCAGTACTTC.

The chain joins TRBV5-1 to TRBJ1-2; TRBD1 agrees at 7 bases. Germline CDR1 reads SGHRS; CDR2 reads YFSETQ. V shed 4 bases, J shed 6 bases, and the junction held 9 bases outside the gene matches. The CDR3 runs to 14 residues. CDR3 DNA sequence: TGCGCCAGCAGCCCCTCAGACAGGGAACATGGCTACACCTTC. Protein: CASSPSDREHGYTF.